This TCR beta chain is from a study of shared clonotypes between healthy human individuals. General observations from the study: Measured sharing among donors was expected to vary with sequencing depth. For sorted subsets, rarefaction showed incomplete sequencing despite large depth.

Deep level was the assay's run setting. On sorted subsets, replicate PCRs used approximately 200 ng DNA, or tens of thousands of T cell genomes. Using immunoSEQ multiplex PCR, the repertoire was profiled, and TCRdb retains in-frame clones only, with some absent. Of millions of clones listed, less than 95% are singletons. The naive CD8 fraction comprised CD45RO-negative cells positively selected for CCR7 and excluded terminally differentiated effector memory CD45RA+ cells. Points on this clone: What it binds is not known.

Germline V CDR1 and CDR2: MGHRA, YSYEKL. The CDR3 totals 22 residues. J lost 2 bases, V lost 0 bases, and 19 bases had no gene match. The TCR comes from a man between 18 and 29 years old in good health. The chain links TRBV4-1 to TRBJ1-3, with 10 bases that match TRBD1. The sequencing input was naive CD8+ T cells sorted from blood. CDR3: CASSQDLTPGQGIRGPGNTIYF. As DNA, the CDR3 is TGCGCCAGCAGCCAAGACCTGACTCCGGGACAGGGGATCAGGGGACCTGGAAACACCATATATTTT.